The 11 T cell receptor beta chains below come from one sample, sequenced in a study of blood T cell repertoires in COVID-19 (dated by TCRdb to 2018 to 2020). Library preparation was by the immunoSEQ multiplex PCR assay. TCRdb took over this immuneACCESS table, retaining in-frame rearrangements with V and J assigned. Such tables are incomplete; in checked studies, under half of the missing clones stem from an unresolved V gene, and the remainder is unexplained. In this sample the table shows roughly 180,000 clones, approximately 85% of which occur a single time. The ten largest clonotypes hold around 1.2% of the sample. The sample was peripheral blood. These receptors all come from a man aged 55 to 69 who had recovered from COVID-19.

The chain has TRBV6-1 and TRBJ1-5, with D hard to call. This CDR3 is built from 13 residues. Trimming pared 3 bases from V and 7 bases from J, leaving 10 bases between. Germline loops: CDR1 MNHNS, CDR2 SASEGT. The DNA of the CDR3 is TGTGCCAGCAGTGATGCGGGCACCCAGCCCCAGCATTTT. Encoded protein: CASSDAGTQPQHF.

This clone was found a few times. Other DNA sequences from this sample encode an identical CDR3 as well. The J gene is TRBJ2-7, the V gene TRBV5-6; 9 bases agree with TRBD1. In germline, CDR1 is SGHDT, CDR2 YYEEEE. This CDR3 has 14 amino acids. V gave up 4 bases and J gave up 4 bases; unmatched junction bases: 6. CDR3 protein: CASSLGQGRYEQYF. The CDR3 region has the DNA TGTGCCAGCAGCCTTGGACAGGGGAGGTACGAGCAGTACTTC.

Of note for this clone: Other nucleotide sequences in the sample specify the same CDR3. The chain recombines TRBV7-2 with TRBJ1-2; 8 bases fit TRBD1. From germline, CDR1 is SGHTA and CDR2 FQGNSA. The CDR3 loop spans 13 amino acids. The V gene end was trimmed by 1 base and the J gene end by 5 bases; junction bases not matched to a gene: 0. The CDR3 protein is CASSLGQGYGYTF. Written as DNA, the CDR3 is TGTGCCAGCAGCTTAGGACAGGGGTATGGCTACACCTTC. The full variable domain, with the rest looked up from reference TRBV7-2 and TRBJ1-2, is GAGVSQSPSNKVTEKGKDVELRCDPISGHTALYWYRQSLGQGLEFLIYFQGNSAPDKSGLPSDRFSAERTGGSVSTLTIQRTQQEDSAVYLCASSLGQGYGYTFGSGTRLTVV.

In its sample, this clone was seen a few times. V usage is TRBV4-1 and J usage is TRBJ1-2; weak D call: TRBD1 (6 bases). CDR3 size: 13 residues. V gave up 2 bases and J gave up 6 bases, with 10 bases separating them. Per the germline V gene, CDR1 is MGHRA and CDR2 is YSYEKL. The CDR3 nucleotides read TGCGCCAGCAGCCAATCCCCAGGGGATGGCTACACCTTC. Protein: CASSQSPGDGYTF.

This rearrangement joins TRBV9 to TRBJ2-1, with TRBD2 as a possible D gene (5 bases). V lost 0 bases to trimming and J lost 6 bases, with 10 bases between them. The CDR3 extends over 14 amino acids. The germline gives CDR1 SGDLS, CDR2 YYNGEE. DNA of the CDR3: TGTGCCAGCAGCGTAGCTGTAGCGCTCAATGAGCAGTTCTTC. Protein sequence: CASSVAVALNEQFF.

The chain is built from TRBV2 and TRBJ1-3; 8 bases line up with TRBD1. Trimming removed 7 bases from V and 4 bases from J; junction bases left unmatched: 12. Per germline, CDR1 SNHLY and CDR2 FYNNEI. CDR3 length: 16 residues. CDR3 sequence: CASTPGGDRPGNTIYF. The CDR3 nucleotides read TGTGCCAGCACCCCGGGCGGGGACAGGCCCGGAAACACCATATATTTT.

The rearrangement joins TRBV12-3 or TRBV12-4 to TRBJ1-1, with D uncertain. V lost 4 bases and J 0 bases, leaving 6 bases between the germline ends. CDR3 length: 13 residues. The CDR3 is CASSYGLNTEAFF. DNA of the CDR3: TGTGCCAGCAGTTACGGGTTGAACACTGAAGCTTTCTTT.

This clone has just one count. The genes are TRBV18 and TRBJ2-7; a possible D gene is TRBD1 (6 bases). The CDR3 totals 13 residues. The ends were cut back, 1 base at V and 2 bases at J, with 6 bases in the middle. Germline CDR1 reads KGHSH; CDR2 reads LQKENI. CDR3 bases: TGTGCCAGCTCACCACAGGGGGCCTACGAGCAGTACTTC. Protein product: CASSPQGAYEQYF.

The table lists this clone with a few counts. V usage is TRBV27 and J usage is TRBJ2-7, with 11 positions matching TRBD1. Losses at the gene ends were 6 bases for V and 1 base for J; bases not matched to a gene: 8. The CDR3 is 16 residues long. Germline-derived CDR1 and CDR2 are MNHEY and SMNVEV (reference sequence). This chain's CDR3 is CASRIAGTGGSYEQYF. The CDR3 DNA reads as TGTGCCAGCAGAATTGCCGGGACAGGGGGTTCCTACGAGCAGTACTTC.

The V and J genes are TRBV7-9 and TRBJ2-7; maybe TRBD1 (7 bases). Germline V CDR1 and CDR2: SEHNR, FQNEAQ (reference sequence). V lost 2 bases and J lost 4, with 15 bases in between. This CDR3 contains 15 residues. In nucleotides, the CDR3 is TGTGCCAGCAGCTTAATTGATCAGGGGGGATACGAGCAGTACTTC. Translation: CASSLIDQGGYEQYF.

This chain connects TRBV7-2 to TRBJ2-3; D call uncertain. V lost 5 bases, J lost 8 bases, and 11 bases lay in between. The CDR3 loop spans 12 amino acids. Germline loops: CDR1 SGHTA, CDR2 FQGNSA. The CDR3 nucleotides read TGTGCCAGCAGCCCATCAGTCCGTACGCAGTATTTT. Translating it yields CASSPSVRTQYF.